This T cell receptor (beta chain) is drawn from a study of identical twins. Study-wide findings and caveats: With abundant cord blood beta clonotypes, insertions were fewer; memory repertoires showed no such pattern. Among out-of-frame alpha sequences shared by twins, low generation probability occurred in excess. Conclusions came from cross-sectional statistical analysis, not from following the same donors.

This clonotype has only a few counts. What it binds is not known. Germline V gives CDR1 DFQATT, CDR2 SNEGSKA (reference sequence). The CDR3 is made up of 14 amino acids. The ends lost 3 bases at V and 8 bases at J; junction bases unmatched: 9. Unique molecular identifiers were in the cDNA, with template-switch universal primer binding. TCRdb called the 5' RACE reads again in MiXCR, with one record for every CDR3 protein. The sample contains some 710,000 distinct CDR3 sequences, approximately 6.1% of which appear only once. This TCR derives from a man aged 18 to 29 in good health. Sequencing input: naive T cells sorted from blood. The chain carries TRBV20-1 and TRBJ2-1, with 8 nucleotides matching TRBD2. CDR3 region: CSASPPAGVYEQFF. The CDR3 DNA follows: TGCAGTGCTAGCCCCCCAGCGGGAGTGTATGAGCAGTTCTTC.